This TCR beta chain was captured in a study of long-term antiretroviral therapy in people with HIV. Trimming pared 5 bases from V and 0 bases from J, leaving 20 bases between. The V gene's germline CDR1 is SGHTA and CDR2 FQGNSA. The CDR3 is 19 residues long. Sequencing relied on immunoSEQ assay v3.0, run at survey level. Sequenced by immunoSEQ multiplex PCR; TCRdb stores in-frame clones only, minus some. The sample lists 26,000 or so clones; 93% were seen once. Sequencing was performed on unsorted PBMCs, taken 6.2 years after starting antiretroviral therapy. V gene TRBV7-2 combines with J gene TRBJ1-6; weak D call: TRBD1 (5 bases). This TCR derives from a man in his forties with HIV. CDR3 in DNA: TGTGCCAGCAGCCCCCGGGGGGAGGGTGGATACTCCTATAATTCACCCCTCCACTTT. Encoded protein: CASSPRGEGGYSYNSPLHF.